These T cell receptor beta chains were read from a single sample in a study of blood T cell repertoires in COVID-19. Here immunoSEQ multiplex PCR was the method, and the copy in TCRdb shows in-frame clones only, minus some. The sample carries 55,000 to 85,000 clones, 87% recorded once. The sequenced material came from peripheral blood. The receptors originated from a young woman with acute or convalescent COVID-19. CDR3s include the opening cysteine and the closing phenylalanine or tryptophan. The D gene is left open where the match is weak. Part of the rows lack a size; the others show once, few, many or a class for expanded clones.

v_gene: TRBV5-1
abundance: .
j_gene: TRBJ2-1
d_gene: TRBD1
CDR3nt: TGCGCCAGCAGCTTTGGACAGGGGTACAATGAGCAGTTCTTC
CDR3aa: CASSFGQGYNEQFF

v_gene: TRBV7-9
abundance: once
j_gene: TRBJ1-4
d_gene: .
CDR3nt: TGTGCCAGCAGCTTGGTAGGCGGTAATGAAAAACTGTTTTTT
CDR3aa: CASSLVGGNEKLFF

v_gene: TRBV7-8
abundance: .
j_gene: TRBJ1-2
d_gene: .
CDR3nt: TGTGCCAGCAGCTTAGTCGGCGGTTATCTGAACTATGGCTACACCTTC
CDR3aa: CASSLVGGYLNYGYTF

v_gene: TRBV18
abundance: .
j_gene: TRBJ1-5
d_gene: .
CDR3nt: TGTGCCAGCTCACTTGGACGGGGAACCAATCAGCCCCAGCATTTT
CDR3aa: CASSLGRGTNQPQHF

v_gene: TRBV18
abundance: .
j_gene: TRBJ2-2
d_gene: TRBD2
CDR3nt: TGTGCCAGCTCACCATCTAGCGGGACAAACACCGGGGAGCTGTTTTTT
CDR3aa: CASSPSSGTNTGELFF

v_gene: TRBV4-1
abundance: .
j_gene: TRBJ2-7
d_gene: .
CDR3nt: TGCGCCAGCAGCCAAGATACACAGGGCTTCTACGAGCAGTACTTC
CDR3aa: CASSQDTQGFYEQYF

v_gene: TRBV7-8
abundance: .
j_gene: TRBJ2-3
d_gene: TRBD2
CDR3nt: TGTGCCAGCAGCCAAGACACCGGGACTAGCAGCACAGATACGCAGTATTTT
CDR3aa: CASSQDTGTSSTDTQYF

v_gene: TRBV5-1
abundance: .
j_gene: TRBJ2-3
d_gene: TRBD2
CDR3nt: TGCGCCAGCAGCCCGAGGGGCGGGGGAAGCACAGATACGCAGTATTTT
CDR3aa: CASSPRGGGSTDTQYF

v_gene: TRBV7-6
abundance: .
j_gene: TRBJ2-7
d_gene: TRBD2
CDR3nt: TGTGCCAGCAGTCCTGAGCTAGCGGGAGGGTACTACGAGCAGTACTTC
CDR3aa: CASSPELAGGYYEQYF

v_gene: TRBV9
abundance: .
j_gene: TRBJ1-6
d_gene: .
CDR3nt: TGTGCCAGCAGCGCAACAGGTTTAGGGTCACCCCTCCACTTT
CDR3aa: CASSATGLGSPLHF

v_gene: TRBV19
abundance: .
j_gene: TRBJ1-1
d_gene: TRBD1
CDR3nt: TGTGCCAGTAGTCCGAGGGACAGAGGGGGCACTGAAGCTTTCTTT
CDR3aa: CASSPRDRGGTEAFF

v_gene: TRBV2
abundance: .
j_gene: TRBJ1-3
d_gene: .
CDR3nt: TGTGCCAGCATGGCGGGGCCTGGAAACACCATATATTTT
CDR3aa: CASMAGPGNTIYF

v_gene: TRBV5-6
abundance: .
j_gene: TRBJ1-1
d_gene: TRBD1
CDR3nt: TGTGCCAGCAGCCGACAGGGGAGGAACACTGAAGCTTTCTTT
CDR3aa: CASSRQGRNTEAFF

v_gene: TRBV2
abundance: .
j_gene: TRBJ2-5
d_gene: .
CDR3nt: TGTGCCAGCAGTGTGTTAGGGGGTGAGACCCAGTACTTC
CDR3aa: CASSVLGGETQYF

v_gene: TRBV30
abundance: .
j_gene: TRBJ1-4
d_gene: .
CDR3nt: TGTGCCTGGAGTGTACTTCGGGGTGGATCTAATGAAAAACTGTTTTTT
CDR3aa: CAWSVLRGGSNEKLFF

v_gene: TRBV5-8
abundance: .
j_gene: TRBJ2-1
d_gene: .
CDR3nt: TGTGCCACCTTACAGAGCCCCAGCTCCTACAATGAGCAGTTCTTC
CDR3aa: CATLQSPSSYNEQFF

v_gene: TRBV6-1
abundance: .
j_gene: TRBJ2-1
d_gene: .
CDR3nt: TGTGCCAGCAGTGAACGGGGGGCCGATTACAATGAGCAGTTCTTC
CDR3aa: CASSERGADYNEQFF

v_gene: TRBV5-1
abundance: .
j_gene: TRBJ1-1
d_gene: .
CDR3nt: TGCGCCAGCAGCTTTGAGGCAGGGTCTGATGCTTTCTTT
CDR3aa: CASSFEAGSDAFF

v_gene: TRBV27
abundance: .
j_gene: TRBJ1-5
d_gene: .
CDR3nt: TGTGCCAGCAGTCCCTCCTCAGGGGTTCAGCCCCAGCATTTT
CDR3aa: CASSPSSGVQPQHF

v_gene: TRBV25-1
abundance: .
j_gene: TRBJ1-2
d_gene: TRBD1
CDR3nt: TGTGCCAGCAGCCCCCCGGGACAGGACTATGGCTACACCTTC
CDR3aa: CASSPPGQDYGYTF

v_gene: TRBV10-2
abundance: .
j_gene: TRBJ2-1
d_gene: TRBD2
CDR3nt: TGCGCCAGCAGGATAGCGGGCTTCTCCTACAATGAGCAGTTCTTC
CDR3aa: CASRIAGFSYNEQFF

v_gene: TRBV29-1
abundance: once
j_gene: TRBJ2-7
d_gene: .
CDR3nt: TGCAGCGTTACCTCTCCTCGACGGAGTCGGGGTTACGAGCAGTACTTC
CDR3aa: CSVTSPRRSRGYEQYF

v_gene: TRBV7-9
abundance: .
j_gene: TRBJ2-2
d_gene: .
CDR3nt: TGTGCCAGCAGCTTAGTCCGCGGGACCGGGGAGCTGTTTTTT
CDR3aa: CASSLVRGTGELFF

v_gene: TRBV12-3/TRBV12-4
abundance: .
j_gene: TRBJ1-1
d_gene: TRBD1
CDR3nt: TGTGCCAGCAGGACTTACACAGGGGGTAAAGCTTTCTTT
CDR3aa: CASRTYTGGKAFF